This TCR beta chain was recovered during a study of CD8+ T cells in alopecia areata. RNA was isolated and reverse transcribed to cDNA, the sequencing template. Some clones are missing from TCRdb's copy, which holds only in-frame ones; the method was immunoSEQ multiplex PCR. The sample has 110,000 or so clones, roughly two fifths seen once; the top ten hold 3.1%. Investigators sorted PBMCs to obtain both CD4+ and CD8+ T cells. Germline CDR1 and CDR2: SGDLS and YYNGEE. This CDR3 spans 12 amino acids. Trimming shortened V by 3 bases and J by 10 bases, and 8 bases separated the two germline ends. The sequence was collected from a human donor with alopecia areata. The sample was CD4+ T cells sorted from blood. This sequence joins TRBV9 and TRBJ1-6; no reliable D call. The CDR3 region has the DNA TGTGCCAGCAGCGCCGGCGGCTCACCCCTCCACTTT. It yields the protein CASSAGGSPLHF.